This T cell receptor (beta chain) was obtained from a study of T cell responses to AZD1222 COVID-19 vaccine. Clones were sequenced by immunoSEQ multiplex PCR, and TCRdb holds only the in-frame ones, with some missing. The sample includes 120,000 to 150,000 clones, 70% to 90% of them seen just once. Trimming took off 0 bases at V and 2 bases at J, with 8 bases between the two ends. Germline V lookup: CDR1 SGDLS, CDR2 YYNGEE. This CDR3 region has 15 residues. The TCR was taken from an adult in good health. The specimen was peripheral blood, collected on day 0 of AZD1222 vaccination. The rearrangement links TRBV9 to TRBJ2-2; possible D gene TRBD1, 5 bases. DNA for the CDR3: TGTGCCAGCAGCGTAGGGGGCAGAAACACCGGGGAGCTGTTTTTT. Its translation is CASSVGGRNTGELFF.